This TCR beta chain was sequenced during a study of shared clonotypes between healthy human individuals (dated by TCRdb to about 2020). About the full investigation: Three men and two women, aged 18 to 49 years, made up the cohort. Between about 0.8 and 9.5 billion PBMCs per donor were obtained by leukapheresis. For each donor, CD4 naive and CD4 memory were each run on three plates, CD8 naive on two plates, and CD8 memory on one plate. To increase sequencing depth and limit assay-specific biases, TCR repertoire library preparation and sequencing were carried out by different laboratories using diverse techniques. The study deeply sequenced blood TCR repertoires of roughly five healthy adults to estimate repertoire size and the extent of clonotype sharing between individuals.

The donors were healthy, HIV-negative adults who had no recently reported acute infections or vaccinations. Only Caucasian adults living in Nashville, Tennessee, USA were represented among the donors. CD4+ T cells were enriched by magnetic negative selection, after which naive cells were positively selected on CD45RA and the negative fraction was taken as the memory subset. Blood was obtained by leukapheresis, after which PBMCs were separated by Ficoll-Histopaque density gradient centrifugation and cryopreserved in liquid nitrogen vapor phase. Analytical flow cytometry was used to check the purity and quantity of each magnetically sorted T cell population. Genomic DNA was isolated from every sorted fraction and measured by UV absorbance on a Nanodrop 2000c. What the work shows at the level of the full study, not this receptor alone: Pairwise subsampling led to the expectation that sequencing depth would affect the degree of clonotype sharing among donors. Larger estimated clonotype richness was generally found for naive subsets than for memory subsets. Higher generation probabilities were observed for clonotypes shared by all four sorted-subset donors than for non-shared clonotypes. Sharing across several donors was observed for around 5% of naive CD4, over 3% of naive CD8, 2% to 2.5% of memory CD4, and around 0.44% of memory CD8 clonotypes. Rarefaction of sorted-subset datasets indicated incomplete sequencing despite the large sequencing depth. The genetic and exposure-history diversity represented was limited by the small number of donors. Sampling was limited to blood, and TCR repertoires in tissue likely differ from TCR repertoires in blood.

This clone was counted between two and nine times. Its antigen remains undetermined. Base qualities were left out, and no much larger clone turns up one base away. TCR CDR3 regions were amplified from genomic DNA by multiplex PCR using the deep immunoSEQ assay. Extracted genomic DNA from each cell subset was spread evenly across all wells of several immunoSEQ 96-well plates, with each plate serving as a replicate. Each replicate PCR for sorted subsets received around 200 ng genomic DNA, equal to tens of thousands of T cell genomes. Purified libraries were measured with a Qubit 3.0 fluorometer, size-checked on a Bioanalyzer 2100, and measured again with the KAPA Library Quantification kit. A separate single-read 150-cycle Illumina NextSeq 550 flow cell was used to sequence each immunoSEQ 96-well plate. In the source study's methods: Because the immunoSEQ output held only junctional sequences and lacked quality scores, the filtering could not match the filtering applied to full-length reads. To assign V/J genes and CDR3, sequences were annotated against IMGT germline references using PyIR, a Python wrapper for IgBLAST v1.9. Reads with weak V/J assignments (E-value above 1e-6), missing CDR3, stop codons, out-of-frame junctions, or ambiguous translated residues were removed. A V3J clonotype was defined by an identical inferred V gene, J gene, and CDR3 amino acid sequence. The percentage overlap between two repertoires was calculated by dividing the number of shared unique clonotypes by the size of the smaller repertoire. Richness of each repertoire was evaluated using RTK rarefaction, the Chao1 estimator, and Recon v2.1 estimates of unobserved clonotypes. Generation probabilities were computed with OLGA for all TCRbeta clonotypes obtained by the gDNA method from a few donors. TCRdb re-hosts the immuneACCESS table, in-frame sequences only. Its copies lack some clones; in the studies checked, an unresolved V gene accounts for under half of them, and the cause for the rest is not known. V and J calls and clone size are those listed in that table; D and trimming were worked out from the DNA. For this sample the table gives hundreds of thousands of clones, of which about 74% were detected only once. The ten top clones hold around 1.6% of the sample.

The CDR3, cysteine through phenylalanine, is 15 amino acids long. Only the CDR3 portion is preserved as DNA: 45 bases, with reading frame beginning at the first base. Trimming removed 3 bases from V and 3 bases from J; the gene matches leave 6 bases unexplained. The germline V gene supplies CDR1 MGHRA and CDR2 YSYEKL. This chain is built from TRBV4-1 and TRBJ1-2, with 8 bases in between that match TRBD1. Sequencing was carried out using memory CD4+ T cells sorted from blood. The meaning of the sample's cell subset or site label: CD45RA-negative fraction. The clonotype originates from a woman aged 30 to 39 in good health. CDR3 region: CASSQATGADYGYTF. The nucleotide sequence reads as follows: TGCGCCAGCAGCCAGGCGACAGGGGCCGACTATGGCTACACCTTC.